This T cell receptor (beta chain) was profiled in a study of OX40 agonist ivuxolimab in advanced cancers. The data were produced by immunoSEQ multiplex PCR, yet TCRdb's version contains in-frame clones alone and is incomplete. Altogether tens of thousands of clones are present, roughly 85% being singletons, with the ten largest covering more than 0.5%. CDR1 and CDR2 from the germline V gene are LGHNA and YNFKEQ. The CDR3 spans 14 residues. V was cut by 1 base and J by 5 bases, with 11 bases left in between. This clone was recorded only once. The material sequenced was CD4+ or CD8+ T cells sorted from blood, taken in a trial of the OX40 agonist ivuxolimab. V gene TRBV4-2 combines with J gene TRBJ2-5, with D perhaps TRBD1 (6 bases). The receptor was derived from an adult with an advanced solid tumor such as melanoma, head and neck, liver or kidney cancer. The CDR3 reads CASSQGGQGETQYF. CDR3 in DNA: TGTGCCAGCAGCCAAGGCGGCCAGGGGGAGACCCAGTACTTC.